The 32 T cell receptor beta chains given below trace back to one sample, sequenced in a study of CD8 T cells in ankylosing spondylitis. The antigens these receptors bind are not known. Broader study findings: What appeared characteristic of ankylosing spondylitis blood was a TCR beta motif of eight highly homologous variants.

TCRdb fed the 5' RACE reads into MiXCR, producing one record per CDR3 protein. The repertoire holds around 540,000 distinct CDR3 sequences, with roughly 13% as singletons. The specimen sequenced was blood, either unsorted or a sorted T cell fraction (not recorded which). These receptors originate from a male donor with ankylosing spondylitis.

Details on this clonotype: Germline is not matched at one junction end, which may reflect a read error. The gene calls are TRBV7-2 and TRBJ1-3; 7 nucleotides line up with TRBD1. Germline lookup yields CDR1 SGHTA and CDR2 FQGNSA. CDR3 size: 15 residues. The CDR3 reads CASSKGGQAGHTIYF. CDR3 DNA: TGTGCCAGCAGTAAGGGTGGACAGGCTGGACACACCATATATTTT.

This clonotype was detected a few times. The rearrangement uses TRBV12-3 or TRBV12-4 and TRBJ1-1, with D perhaps matching TRBD1 (5 bases). The length of the CDR3 is 13 residues. Trimming took 5 bases from V and 9 from J, leaving 16 bases between them. CDR3 nucleotide sequence: TGTGCCAGCAGTAGACGACAGCTATTCAAAGCTTTCTTT. Protein product: CASSRRQLFKAFF.

This clonotype was found a few times. V gene TRBV12-3 or TRBV12-4 combines with J gene TRBJ2-1, with TRBD2 as a possible D gene (6 bases). This CDR3 is built from 14 residues. Trimming removed 2 bases at V and 2 bases at J, with 7 bases between. The CDR3 loop reads CASSLIAAYNEQFF. Here the CDR3 DNA reads TGTGCCAGCAGTTTAATAGCGGCCTACAATGAGCAGTTCTTC.

V is TRBV15 and J is TRBJ2-1, with D unclear. Germline CDR1 reads LNHNV; CDR2 reads YYDKDF (reference sequence). V was cut by 0 bases and J by 6 bases, with 6 bases left in between. The CDR3 sequence is 13 residues long. The CDR3 DNA reads TGTGCCACCAGCAGAGACTACACCAATGAGCAGTTCTTC. Translating gives CATSRDYTNEQFF. The complete variable domain, with remaining parts taken from reference TRBV15 and TRBJ2-1, reads DAMVIQNPRYQVTQFGKPVTLSCSQTLNHNVMYWYQQKSSQAPKLLFHYYDKDFNNEADTPDNFQSRRPNTSFCFLDIRSPGLGDTAMYLCATSRDYTNEQFFGPGTRLTVL.

This clonotype was detected ten times or more. V and J are TRBV20-1 and TRBJ2-4; TRBD1 might be the D (6 bases). The CDR3 has 14 amino acids. The germline V and J ends were trimmed by 6 bases and 4 bases, with 16 bases remaining between them. CDR1 and CDR2 from the germline V gene are DFQATT and SNEGSKA (reference sequence). The CDR3 spells CSAARDTNKNIQYF. The CDR3 region has the DNA TGCAGTGCCGCCCGGGACACAAATAAAAACATTCAGTACTTC.

The table lists this clonotype with a few counts. The chain employs TRBV12-5 and TRBJ1-3, with D hard to call. Trimming took off 6 bases at V and 2 bases at J, with 17 bases between the two ends. The germline V gene has CDR1 LGHNT and CDR2 FRNRAP. The CDR3 loop spans 16 amino acids. As DNA, the CDR3 is TGTGCTAGTGGATATCCATCGAAACACCCTGGAAACACCATATATTTT. Protein: CASGYPSKHPGNTIYF.

The chain couples TRBV5-1 to TRBJ1-5; maybe TRBD1 (6 bases). Germline-derived CDR1 and CDR2 are SGHRS and YFSETQ. Trimming took off 4 bases at V and 2 bases at J, with 13 bases between the two ends. CDR3 size: 15 residues. The CDR3 nucleotides read TGCGCCAGCAGCCCCAGGGGAGGGGGCAATCAGCCCCAGCATTTT. This codes for CASSPRGGGNQPQHF.

There are a few counts of this clonotype. This sequence joins TRBV20-1 and TRBJ2-5, with 13 bases lining up with TRBD2. The trim removed 5 bases at V and 5 bases at J, leaving 8 bases unmatched. Germline loops: CDR1 DFQATT, CDR2 SNEGSKA (reference sequence). The CDR3 contains 15 residues. The CDR3 loop reads CSASPGLAGVETQYF. CDR3 nucleotide sequence: TGCAGTGCTTCGCCCGGACTAGCGGGAGTGGAGACCCAGTACTTC.

The chain recombines TRBV7-9 with TRBJ1-1, with 7 bases fitting TRBD1. Trimming took 3 bases from V and 6 from J; bases not matched to a gene: 7. The CDR3 contains 14 residues. Germline CDR1 reads SEHNR; CDR2 reads FQNEAQ (reference sequence). In DNA, the CDR3 is TGTGCCAGCAGCTTCGAGACAGGGCCGTCTGAAGCTTTCTTT. This sequence encodes CASSFETGPSEAFF. The full variable domain, completed using reference TRBV7-9 and TRBJ1-1, is DTGVSQNPRHKITKRGQNVTFRCDPISEHNRLYWYRQTLGQGPEFLTYFQNEAQLEKSRLLSDRFSAERPKGSFSTLEIQRTEQGDSAMYLCASSFETGPSEAFFGQGTRLTVV.

V and J are TRBV6-5 and TRBJ1-2; D perhaps matches TRBD1 (6 bases). CDR3 length equals 13 residues. CDR1 and CDR2 from the germline V gene are MNHEY and SVGAGI. Deletions cut 2 bases from V and 4 bases from J, with 8 bases between. This CDR3 is CASSYEGGYGYTF. DNA of the CDR3: TGTGCCAGCAGTTACGAAGGGGGCTATGGCTACACCTTC.

The chain recombines TRBV20-1 with TRBJ2-7; 7 nucleotides agree with TRBD2. In germline, CDR1 is DFQATT, CDR2 SNEGSKA (reference sequence). The CDR3 has 15 residues. V gave up 0 bases and J gave up 0 bases; unmatched junction bases: 5. In DNA form, the CDR3 reads TGCAGTGCTAGAGACCTACTAGCGAGCTCCTACGAGCAGTACTTC. Translated: CSARDLLASSYEQYF.

This clonotype was seen only a few times. V usage is TRBV3-1 and J usage is TRBJ2-7; 8 positions match TRBD2. Unmatched junction bases numbered 9, after V lost 4 bases and J lost 4 bases. The CDR3 is made up of 15 amino acids. Germline CDR1 is LGHDT and CDR2 is YNNKEL (reference sequence). The CDR3 loop reads CASSRGSGSVYEQYF. The DNA for the CDR3 is TGTGCCAGCAGCCGAGGGAGCGGGAGTGTGTACGAGCAGTACTTC.

The chain uses TRBV27 and TRBJ2-5, with D perhaps matching TRBD1 (6 bases). The CDR3 totals 14 residues. Germline assignment: CDR1 MNHEY and CDR2 SMNVEV (reference sequence). V lost 6 bases and J lost 2, with 13 bases in between. In DNA form, the CDR3 reads TGTGCCAGCAGACCCCAAAGGGGGCAAGAGACCCAGTACTTC. Translating it yields CASRPQRGQETQYF.

This chain uses TRBV7-2 with TRBJ2-1, with D possibly TRBD2 on 6 matching bases. This CDR3 contains 17 residues. In germline, CDR1 is SGHTA, CDR2 FQGNSA. Between the trimmed V and J ends, which lost 0 bases and 4 bases, there was a span of 16 bases. Here the CDR3 DNA reads TGTGCCAGCAGCTTAGCGGCGGGAATGGGAGGATACAATGAGCAGTTCTTC. Encoded protein: CASSLAAGMGGYNEQFF. Full variable domain (outside the CDR3, taken from reference TRBV7-2 and TRBJ2-1): GAGVSQSPSNKVTEKGKDVELRCDPISGHTALYWYRQSLGQGLEFLIYFQGNSAPDKSGLPSDRFSAERTGGSVSTLTIQRTQQEDSAVYLCASSLAAGMGGYNEQFFGPGTRLTVL.

This rearrangement joins TRBV15 to TRBJ2-5, with 8 bases identical to TRBD2. Germline CDR1 reads LNHNV; CDR2 reads YYDKDF (reference sequence). This CDR3 spans 15 amino acids. V lost 4 bases, J lost 4 bases, and 8 bases stayed unmatched. The DNA of the CDR3 is TGTGCCACCAGCACTAGGCTAGCGGGCGGAGAGACCCAGTACTTC. Translating it yields CATSTRLAGGETQYF.

CDR3 nucleotide sequence: TGTGCCAGCAGCCCACCCGGGACACCCCACGAGCAGTACTTC. Amino acid sequence: CASSPPGTPHEQYF. V usage is TRBV7-2 and J usage is TRBJ2-7, with D possibly being TRBD1 (6 bases). CDR1 and CDR2 from the germline V gene are SGHTA and FQGNSA. The CDR3 loop spans 14 amino acids. Trimming took off 5 bases at V and 5 bases at J, with 16 bases between the two ends.

In DNA, the CDR3 is TGTGCCAGCAGCTTAGATCACCAGGCTCCGACTAGCGGGAGGGCCGCTGAGCAGTTCTTC. Translated, it gives CASSLDHQAPTSGRAAEQFF. The rearrangement uses TRBV11-2 and TRBJ2-1, with TRBD2 matching over 14 bases. The CDR3 contains 20 residues. V was pared by 0 bases and J by 9 bases, with 16 bases of the junction left unmatched. Germline assignment: CDR1 SGHAT and CDR2 FQNNGV.

V gene TRBV7-9 combines with J gene TRBJ2-1; 11 bases match TRBD2. CDR1 SEHNR and CDR2 FQNEAQ come from the germline V gene (reference sequence). This CDR3 is built from 15 residues. The V segment lost 6 bases and the J segment 5 bases; nucleotides outside the gene matches: 6. This CDR3 is CASRPGTSGDNEQFF. CDR3 nucleotide sequence: TGTGCCAGCAGGCCCGGGACTAGCGGAGACAATGAGCAGTTCTTC.

This chain links TRBV7-2 with TRBJ1-4, with D hard to call. The V end lost 3 bases, the J end lost 3 bases, and 11 bases lay between the germline ends. Germline CDR1 is SGHTA and CDR2 is FQGNSA. The CDR3 length is 15 residues. CDR3 coding DNA: TGTGCCAGCAGCTTGTCCGCCAGTGCTAATGAAAAACTGTTTTTT. The encoded protein is CASSLSASANEKLFF. The complete variable domain, with remaining parts taken from reference TRBV7-2 and TRBJ1-4, reads GAGVSQSPSNKVTEKGKDVELRCDPISGHTALYWYRQSLGQGLEFLIYFQGNSAPDKSGLPSDRFSAERTGGSVSTLTIQRTQQEDSAVYLCASSLSASANEKLFFGSGTQLSVL.

This chain connects TRBV5-6 to TRBJ2-4; 8 bases match TRBD2. The CDR3 totals 14 residues. The germline gives CDR1 SGHDT, CDR2 YYEEEE. The V and J ends lost 7 bases and 6 bases, in that order; junction bases with no gene match: 9. Here the CDR3 reads CASWTGTRGNIQYF. CDR3 bases: TGTGCCAGCTGGACGGGGACTAGGGGAAACATTCAGTACTTC.

This chain connects TRBV11-2 to TRBJ2-6; 7 bases align to TRBD1. The CDR3 sequence is 16 residues long. CDR1 SGHAT and CDR2 FQNNGV come from the germline V gene. The J segment lost 0 bases and the V segment lost 7 bases, leaving 6 bases of the junction unmatched. The CDR3: CASNRGGGSGANVLTF. The CDR3 coding sequence is TGTGCCAGCAACAGGGGCGGCGGCTCTGGGGCCAACGTCCTGACTTTC.

This clonotype was seen more than once but under ten times. This sequence joins TRBV5-1 and TRBJ2-7, with TRBD2 matching 9 bases. The J segment lost 5 bases and the V segment lost 4 bases, leaving 7 bases of the junction unmatched. Germline values: CDR1 SGHRS, CDR2 YFSETQ. This CDR3 region has 14 residues. In nucleotides, the CDR3 is TGCGCCAGCAGCATAGCGGGAGATAAAGACGAGCAGTACTTC. The encoded protein is CASSIAGDKDEQYF.

The DNA of the CDR3 is TGTGCCAGCAGGGCGGGGGCAGCCACAGATACGCAGTATTTT. Its protein product is CASRAGAATDTQYF. V is TRBV6-1 and J is TRBJ2-3; D might be TRBD2 (7 bases). Germline lookup yields CDR1 MNHNS and CDR2 SASEGT. The germline V and J ends were trimmed by 6 bases and 2 bases, with 12 bases remaining between them. The CDR3 covers 14 residues.

The chain uses TRBV11-3 and TRBJ2-1; possibly TRBD2 for D (5 bases). CDR1 SGHNT and CDR2 YENEEA come from the germline V gene. Trimming stripped 8 bases from V and 8 bases from J, with 13 bases between. The CDR3 is made up of 12 amino acids. CDR3 region: CASALLADEQFF. Written as DNA, the CDR3 is TGTGCCAGCGCCCTTCTAGCAGATGAGCAGTTCTTC.

V usage is TRBV6-5 and J usage is TRBJ2-3; 8 positions agree with TRBD2. Germline V gene data show CDR1 as MNHEY and CDR2 as SVGAGI. CDR3 size: 15 residues. Trimming at V came to 4 bases and at J to 2 bases, leaving 5 bases not matched to a gene. The CDR3 region is CASSFERGNTDTQYF. DNA for the CDR3: TGTGCCAGCAGTTTCGAGCGGGGGAACACAGATACGCAGTATTTT.

This clonotype was picked up a small number of times. V is TRBV24-1 and J is TRBJ2-1; 9 positions agree with TRBD1. J lost 6 bases, V lost 8 bases, and 7 bases had no gene match. CDR3 size: 14 residues. Germline CDR1 and CDR2: KGHDR and SFDVKD. For the CDR3, the DNA is TGTGCCACCACAACAGGGGGCGCGGGCAATGAGCAGTTCTTC. This sequence encodes CATTTGGAGNEQFF.

This sequence joins TRBV18 and TRBJ2-6; D is ambiguous. The germline V gene encodes CDR1 KGHSH and CDR2 LQKENI. The germline V and J ends were trimmed by 3 bases and 0 bases, with 9 bases remaining between them. This CDR3 is built from 16 residues. The CDR3 DNA is TGTGCCAGCTCACCCCTCGGTCCCTCTGGGGCCAACGTCCTGACTTTC. It specifies CASSPLGPSGANVLTF.

This clonotype was seen repeatedly, ten times or more. This rearrangement joins TRBV5-1 to TRBJ2-7, with TRBD1 identical over 8 bases. The CDR3 covers 14 residues. Losses at the gene ends were 1 base for V and 4 bases for J; bases not matched to a gene: 4. The germline gives CDR1 SGHRS, CDR2 YFSETQ. In nucleotides, the CDR3 is TGCGCCAGCAGCTTGCAACAGGGGGTTTACGAGCAGTACTTC. It encodes CASSLQQGVYEQYF. Full variable domain (outside the CDR3, taken from reference TRBV5-1 and TRBJ2-7): KAGVTQTPRYLIKTRGQQVTLSCSPISGHRSVSWYQQTPGQGLQFLFEYFSETQRNKGNFPGRFSGRQFSNSRSEMNVSTLELGDSALYLCASSLQQGVYEQYFGPGTRLTVT.

This clonotype has just a few counts. The V call is TRBV3-1, the J call TRBJ2-5; no definite D call. Germline CDR1 is LGHDT and CDR2 is YNNKEL (reference sequence). This CDR3 region has 13 residues. The V end was cut by 1 base, the J end by 4 bases, with 7 bases between. CDR3 sequence: CASSQAPVETQYF. As DNA, the CDR3 is TGTGCCAGCAGCCAAGCGCCAGTAGAGACCCAGTACTTC.

The genes are TRBV5-1 and TRBJ2-2; D uncertain. The germline CDR1 and CDR2 sequences are SGHRS and YFSETQ. The CDR3 is 12 residues long. The V end was cut by 7 bases, the J end by 3 bases, with 7 bases between. CDR3 bases: TGCGCCAGCCGAAGCGACACCGGGGAGCTGTTTTTT. Residues: CASRSDTGELFF.

The table lists this clonotype with many counts. The chain's CDR3 is CATSEFRDTGELFF. The CDR3 DNA follows: TGTGCCACCAGTGAGTTCAGGGATACCGGGGAGCTGTTTTTT. The chain combines TRBV24-1 with TRBJ2-2; TRBD1 is a possible D gene (5 bases). Germline CDR1 and CDR2: KGHDR and SFDVKD. Trimming cost V 4 bases and J 5 bases, with 10 bases left between them. The CDR3 loop spans 14 amino acids.

The rearrangement links TRBV2 to TRBJ2-7; 8 nucleotides align to TRBD2. The V gene end was trimmed by 5 bases and the J gene end by 0 bases; junction bases not matched to a gene: 6. Germline assignment: CDR1 SNHLY and CDR2 FYNNEI. The CDR3 runs to 15 residues. The CDR3 loop is CASSIAGFPSYEQYV. CDR3 coding DNA: TGTGCCAGCAGTATAGCGGGATTCCCCTCCTACGAGCAGTACGTC.